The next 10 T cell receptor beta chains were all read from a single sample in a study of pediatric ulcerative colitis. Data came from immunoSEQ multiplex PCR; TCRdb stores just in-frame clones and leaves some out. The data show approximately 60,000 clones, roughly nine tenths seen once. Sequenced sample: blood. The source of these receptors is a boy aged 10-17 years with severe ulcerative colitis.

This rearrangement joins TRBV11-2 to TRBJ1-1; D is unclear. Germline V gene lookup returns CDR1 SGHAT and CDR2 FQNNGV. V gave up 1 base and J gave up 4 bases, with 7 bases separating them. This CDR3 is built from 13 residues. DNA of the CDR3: TGTGCCAGCAGCTTAGGGGTGGGCACTGAAGCTTTCTTT. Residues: CASSLGVGTEAFF.

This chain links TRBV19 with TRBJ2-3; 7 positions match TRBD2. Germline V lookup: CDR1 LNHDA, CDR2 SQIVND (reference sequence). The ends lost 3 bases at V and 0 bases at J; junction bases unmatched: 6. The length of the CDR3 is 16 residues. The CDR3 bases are TGTGCCAGTAGTATGTTCAGCGGGGCCAGCACAGATACGCAGTATTTT. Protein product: CASSMFSGASTDTQYF.

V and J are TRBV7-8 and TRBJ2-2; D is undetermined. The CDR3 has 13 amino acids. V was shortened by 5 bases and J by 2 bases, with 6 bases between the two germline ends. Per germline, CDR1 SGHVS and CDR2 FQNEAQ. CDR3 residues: CASSPANTGELFF. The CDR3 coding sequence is TGTGCCAGCAGCCCCGCTAACACCGGGGAGCTGTTTTTT.

CDR3 loop: CASSVGSGNSYEQYF. CDR3 bases: TGTGCCAGCAGCGTAGGTAGCGGGAACTCCTACGAGCAGTACTTC. The V call is TRBV9, the J call TRBJ2-7, with 8 positions matching TRBD2. V lost 0 bases and J lost 0; bases outside the gene matches: 2. This CDR3 has 15 residues. Germline V gene data show CDR1 as SGDLS and CDR2 as YYNGEE.

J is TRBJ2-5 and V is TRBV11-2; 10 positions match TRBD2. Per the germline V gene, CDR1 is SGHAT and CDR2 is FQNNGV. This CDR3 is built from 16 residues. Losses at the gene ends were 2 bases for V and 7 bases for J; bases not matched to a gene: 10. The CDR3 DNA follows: TGTGCCAGCAGCTTATCTATCGGACTAGCGGTCCCGACCCAGTACTTC. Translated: CASSLSIGLAVPTQYF. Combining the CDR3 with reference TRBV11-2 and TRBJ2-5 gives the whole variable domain EAGVAQSPRYKIIEKRQSVAFWCNPISGHATLYWYQQILGQGPKLLIQFQNNGVVDDSQLPKDRFSAERLKGVDSTLKIQPAKLEDSAVYLCASSLSIGLAVPTQYFGPGTRLLVL.

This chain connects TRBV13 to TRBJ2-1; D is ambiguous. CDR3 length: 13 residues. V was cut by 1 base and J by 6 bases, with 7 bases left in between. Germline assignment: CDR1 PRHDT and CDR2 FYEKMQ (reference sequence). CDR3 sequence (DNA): TGTGCCAGCAGCTTAGTCGTTGCCAATGAGCAGTTCTTC. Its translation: CASSLVVANEQFF. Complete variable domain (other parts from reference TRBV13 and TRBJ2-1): AAGVIQSPRHLIKEKRETATLKCYPIPRHDTVYWYQQGPGQDPQFLISFYEKMQSDKGSIPDRFSAQQFSDYHSELNMSSLELGDSALYFCASSLVVANEQFFGPGTRLTVL.

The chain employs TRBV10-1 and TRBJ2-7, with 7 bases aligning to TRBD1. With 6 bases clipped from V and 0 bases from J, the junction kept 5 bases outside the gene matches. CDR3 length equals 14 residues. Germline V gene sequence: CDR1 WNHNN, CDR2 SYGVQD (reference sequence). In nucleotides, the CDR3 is TGCGCCAGCAGCCCGAGGACAGGCTCCTACGAGCAGTACTTC. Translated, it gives CASSPRTGSYEQYF.

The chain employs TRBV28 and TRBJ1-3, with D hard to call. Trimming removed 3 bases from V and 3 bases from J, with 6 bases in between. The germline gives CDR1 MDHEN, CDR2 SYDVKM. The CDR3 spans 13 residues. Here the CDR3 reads CASSFINGNTIYF. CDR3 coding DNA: TGTGCCAGCAGTTTTATTAATGGAAACACCATATATTTT.

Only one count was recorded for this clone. The CDR3 region is CASSVQGGTEAFF. CDR3 coding DNA: TGTGCCAGCAGTGTACAGGGTGGCACTGAAGCTTTCTTT. This rearrangement joins TRBV2 to TRBJ1-1; D possibly corresponds to TRBD1 (6 bases). The ends were cut back, 4 bases at V and 4 bases at J, with 10 bases in the middle. The CDR3 covers 13 residues. Per germline, CDR1 SNHLY and CDR2 FYNNEI.

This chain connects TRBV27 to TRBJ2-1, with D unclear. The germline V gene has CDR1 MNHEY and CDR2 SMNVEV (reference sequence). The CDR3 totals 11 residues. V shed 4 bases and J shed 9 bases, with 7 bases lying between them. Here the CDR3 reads CASSSGLEQFF. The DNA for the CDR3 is TGTGCCAGCAGTTCCGGGCTTGAGCAGTTCTTC.